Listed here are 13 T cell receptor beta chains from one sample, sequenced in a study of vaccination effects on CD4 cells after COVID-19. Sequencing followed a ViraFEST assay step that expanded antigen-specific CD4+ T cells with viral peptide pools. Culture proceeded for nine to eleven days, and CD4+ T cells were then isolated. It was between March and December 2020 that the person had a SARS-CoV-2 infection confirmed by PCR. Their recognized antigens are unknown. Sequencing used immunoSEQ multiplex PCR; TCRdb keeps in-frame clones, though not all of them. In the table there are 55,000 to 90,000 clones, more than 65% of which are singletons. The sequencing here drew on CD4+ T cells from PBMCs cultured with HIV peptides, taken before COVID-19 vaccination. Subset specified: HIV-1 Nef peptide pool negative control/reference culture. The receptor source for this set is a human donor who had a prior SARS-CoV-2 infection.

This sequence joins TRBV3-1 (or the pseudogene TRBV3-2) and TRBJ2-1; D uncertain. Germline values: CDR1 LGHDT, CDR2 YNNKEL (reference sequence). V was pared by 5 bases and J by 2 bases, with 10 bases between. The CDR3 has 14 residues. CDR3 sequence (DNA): TGTGCCAGCAGCTACTCCTTCACCTACAATGAGCAGTTCTTC. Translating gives CASSYSFTYNEQFF.

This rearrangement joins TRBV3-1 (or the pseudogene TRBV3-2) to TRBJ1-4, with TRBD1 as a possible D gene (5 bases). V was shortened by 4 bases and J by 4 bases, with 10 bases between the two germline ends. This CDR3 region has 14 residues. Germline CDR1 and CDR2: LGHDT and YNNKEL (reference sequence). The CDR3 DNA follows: TGTGCCAGCAGCCCGGGGGTTAGTAATGAAAAACTGTTTTTT. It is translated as CASSPGVSNEKLFF.

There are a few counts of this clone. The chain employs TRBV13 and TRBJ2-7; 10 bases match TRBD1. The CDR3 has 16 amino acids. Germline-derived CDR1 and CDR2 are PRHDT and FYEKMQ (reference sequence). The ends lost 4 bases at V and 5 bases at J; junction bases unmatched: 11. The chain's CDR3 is CASSSIRQGAWNEQYF. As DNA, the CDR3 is TGTGCCAGCAGCTCCATAAGACAGGGGGCGTGGAACGAGCAGTACTTC.

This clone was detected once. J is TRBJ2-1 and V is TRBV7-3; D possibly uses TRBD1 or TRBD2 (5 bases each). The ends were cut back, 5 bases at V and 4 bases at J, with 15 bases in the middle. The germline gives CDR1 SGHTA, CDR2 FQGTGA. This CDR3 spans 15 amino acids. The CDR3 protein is CASSRQRGEYNEQFF. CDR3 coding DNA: TGTGCCAGCAGCAGACAGAGGGGCGAGTACAATGAGCAGTTCTTC.

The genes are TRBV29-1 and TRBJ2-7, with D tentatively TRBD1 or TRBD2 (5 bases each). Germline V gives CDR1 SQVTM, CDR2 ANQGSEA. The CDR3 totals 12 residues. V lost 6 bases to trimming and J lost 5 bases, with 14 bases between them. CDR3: CSVTGTADEQYF. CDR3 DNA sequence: TGCAGCGTAACCGGGACCGCCGACGAGCAGTACTTC.

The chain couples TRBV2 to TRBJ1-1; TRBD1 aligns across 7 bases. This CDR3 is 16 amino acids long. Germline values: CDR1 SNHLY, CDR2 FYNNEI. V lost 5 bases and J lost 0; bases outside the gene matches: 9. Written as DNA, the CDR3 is TGTGCCAGCAGTAACCGGGACAGAGGTATGAACACTGAAGCTTTCTTT. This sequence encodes CASSNRDRGMNTEAFF.

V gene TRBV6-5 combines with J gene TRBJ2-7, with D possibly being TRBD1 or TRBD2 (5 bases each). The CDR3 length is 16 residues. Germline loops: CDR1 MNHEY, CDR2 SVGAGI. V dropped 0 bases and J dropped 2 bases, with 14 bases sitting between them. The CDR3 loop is CASSYSGPWSTYEQYF. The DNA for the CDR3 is TGTGCCAGCAGTTACTCGGGACCGTGGAGTACCTACGAGCAGTACTTC.

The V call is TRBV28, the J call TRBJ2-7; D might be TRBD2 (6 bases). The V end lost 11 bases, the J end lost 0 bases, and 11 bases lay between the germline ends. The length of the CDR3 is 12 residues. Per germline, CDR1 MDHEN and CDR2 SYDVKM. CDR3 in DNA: TGTGCCTATGGGACTCGCTCCTACGAGCAGTACTTC. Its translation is CAYGTRSYEQYF.

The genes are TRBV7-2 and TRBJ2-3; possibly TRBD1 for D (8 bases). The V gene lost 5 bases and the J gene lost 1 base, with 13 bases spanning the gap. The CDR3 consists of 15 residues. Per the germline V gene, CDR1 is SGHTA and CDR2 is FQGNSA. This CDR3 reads CASSTGGRGTDTQYF. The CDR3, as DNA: TGTGCCAGCAGCACAGGGGGGAGGGGCACAGATACGCAGTATTTT.

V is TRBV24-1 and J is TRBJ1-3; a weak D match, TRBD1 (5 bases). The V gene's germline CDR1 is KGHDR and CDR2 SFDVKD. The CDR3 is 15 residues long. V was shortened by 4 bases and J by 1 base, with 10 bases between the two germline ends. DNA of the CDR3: TGTGCCACCAGTGAGGGAAGGGGATCTGGAAACACCATATATTTT. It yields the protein CATSEGRGSGNTIYF.

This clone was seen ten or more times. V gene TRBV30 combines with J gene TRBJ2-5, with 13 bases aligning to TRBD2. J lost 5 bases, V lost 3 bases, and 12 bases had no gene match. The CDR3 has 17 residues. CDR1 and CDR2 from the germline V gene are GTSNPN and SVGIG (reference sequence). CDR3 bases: TGTGCCTGGAGCTTTAAATGGGGGACTAGCGGGATGGAGACCCAGTACTTC. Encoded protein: CAWSFKWGTSGMETQYF. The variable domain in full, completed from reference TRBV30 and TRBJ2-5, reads SQTIHQWPATLVQPVGSPLSLECTVEGTSNPNLYWYRQAAGRGLQLLFYSVGIGQISSEVPQNLSASRPQDRQFILSSKKLLLSDSGFYLCAWSFKWGTSGMETQYFGPGTRLLVL.

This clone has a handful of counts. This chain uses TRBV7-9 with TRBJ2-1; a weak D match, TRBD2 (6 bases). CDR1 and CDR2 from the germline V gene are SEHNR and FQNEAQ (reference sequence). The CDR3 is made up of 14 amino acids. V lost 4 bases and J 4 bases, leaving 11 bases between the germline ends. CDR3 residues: CASSSVAGYNEQFF. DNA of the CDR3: TGTGCCAGCAGCTCTGTGGCGGGATACAATGAGCAGTTCTTC.

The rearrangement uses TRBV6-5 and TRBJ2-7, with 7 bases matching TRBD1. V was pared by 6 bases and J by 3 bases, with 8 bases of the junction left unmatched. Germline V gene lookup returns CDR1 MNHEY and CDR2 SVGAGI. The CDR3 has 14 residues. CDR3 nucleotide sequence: TGTGCCAGCAGCAATCCCGGACAGGTCTACGAGCAGTACTTC. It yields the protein CASSNPGQVYEQYF.